The 26 T cell receptor beta chains presented below share a single source sample, sequenced in a study of CD8+ T cells in alopecia areata. Sample treatment: oral pan-JAK inhibitor, 5-10 mg twice daily. As the sequencing template, cDNA was produced by extracting RNA and reverse transcribing it. The assay was immunoSEQ multiplex PCR, and TCRdb's table has in-frame clones only and misses some. The sample comprises 270,000 or so clones, roughly 64% of which are singletons, and less than 2% rests with the top ten. The starting material was CD4+ T cells sorted from blood, obtained at week 24, from a patient treated with tofacitinib. These receptors were collected from a human donor with alopecia areata.

This clone was detected only a few times. This sequence joins TRBV9 and TRBJ2-2; 7 bases align to TRBD1. Germline CDR1 reads SGDLS; CDR2 reads YYNGEE. This CDR3 spans 14 amino acids. The ends lost 6 bases at V and 5 bases at J; junction bases unmatched: 7. CDR3 sequence (DNA): TGTGCCAGCAAGGGGGCCGCACCTACCGGGGAGCTGTTTTTT. This encodes CASKGAAPTGELFF. The full variable domain, rest sourced from reference TRBV9 and TRBJ2-2, is DSGVTQTPKHLITATGQRVTLRCSPRSGDLSVYWYQQSLDQGLQFLIQYYNGEERAKGNILERFSAQQFPDLHSELNLSSLELGDSALYFCASKGAAPTGELFFGEGSRLTVL.

The chain carries TRBV29-1 and TRBJ2-3; tentative D call: TRBD2 (5 bases). The ends were cut back, 4 bases at V and 4 bases at J, with 15 bases in the middle. The CDR3 totals 14 residues. Germline-derived CDR1 and CDR2 are SQVTM and ANQGSEA. The CDR3 region has the DNA TGCAGCGTTGCGCAGCTACTAGACCCAGATACGCAGTATTTT. This codes for CSVAQLLDPDTQYF.

The V gene is TRBV19, the J gene TRBJ2-7, with D possibly being TRBD1 (5 bases). V dropped 8 bases and J dropped 2 bases, with 19 bases sitting between them. The V gene's germline CDR1 is LNHDA and CDR2 SQIVND (reference sequence). The CDR3 totals 15 residues. The chain's CDR3 is CASGLSQGLPYEQYF. The CDR3 coding sequence is TGTGCCAGTGGCCTCAGCCAGGGTTTGCCCTACGAGCAGTACTTC.

The chain is built from TRBV19 and TRBJ2-4; 8 bases fit TRBD1. Germline trimming cut 7 bases from V and 5 bases from J; bases unmatched to any gene: 7. This CDR3 is built from 14 residues. Germline loops: CDR1 LNHDA, CDR2 SQIVND (reference sequence). In DNA, the CDR3 is TGTGCCAGTAAGACAGGGGTGTCGCAAAACATTCAGTACTTC. It codes for CASKTGVSQNIQYF.

This clone has only one observation. The J gene is TRBJ2-1, the V gene TRBV11-2; D may be TRBD1 or TRBD2 (5 bases each). Trimming took off 5 bases at V and 0 bases at J, with 17 bases between the two ends. The germline gives CDR1 SGHAT, CDR2 FQNNGV. The CDR3 covers 17 residues. CDR3 loop: CASSVHRGRSSYNEQFF. CDR3 DNA sequence: TGTGCCAGCAGCGTTCACCGGGGACGGAGCTCCTACAATGAGCAGTTCTTC.

The genes are TRBV5-1 and TRBJ1-6, with TRBD1 matching 10 bases. Germline trimming cut 4 bases from V and 3 bases from J; bases unmatched to any gene: 7. The germline gives CDR1 SGHRS, CDR2 YFSETQ. The CDR3 has 17 amino acids. DNA of the CDR3: TGCGCCAGCAGCATCACCGGGACAGGGGACTATAATTCACCCCTCCACTTT. This translates into CASSITGTGDYNSPLHF. The full variable domain, in which reference TRBV5-1 and TRBJ1-6 provide the parts outside the CDR3, is KAGVTQTPRYLIKTRGQQVTLSCSPISGHRSVSWYQQTPGQGLQFLFEYFSETQRNKGNFPGRFSGRQFSNSRSEMNVSTLELGDSALYLCASSITGTGDYNSPLHFGNGTRLTVT.

The chain has TRBV18 and TRBJ2-7; D gene ambiguous. The length of the CDR3 is 13 residues. V dropped 6 bases and J dropped 5 bases, with 14 bases sitting between them. Germline V gives CDR1 KGHSH, CDR2 LQKENI. The CDR3 DNA reads as TGTGCCAGCTCCCCCACCGGGCCGGACGAGCAGTACTTC. It yields the protein CASSPTGPDEQYF.

The gene calls are TRBV4-1 and TRBJ2-6; D gene ambiguous. Trimming cost V 2 bases and J 1 base, with 6 bases left between them. The CDR3 has 15 residues. CDR1 and CDR2 (germline): MGHRA, YSYEKL. The CDR3 here is CASSQLGSGANVLTF. In DNA, the CDR3 is TGCGCCAGCAGCCAATTGGGATCTGGGGCCAACGTCCTGACTTTC.

The chain is built from TRBV5-6 and TRBJ2-4; weak D call: TRBD1 (5 bases). From germline, CDR1 is SGHDT and CDR2 YYEEEE. With 2 bases removed from V and 4 bases from J, the gap between germline ends came to 13 bases. The CDR3 contains 15 residues. The CDR3 DNA follows: TGTGCCAGCAGCTTCACAGGTTGGAGAAAAAACATTCAGTACTTC. Amino acid sequence: CASSFTGWRKNIQYF.

This clone was counted a few times. The chain joins TRBV5-1 to TRBJ2-1; D gene ambiguous. CDR1 and CDR2 from the germline V gene are SGHRS and YFSETQ. The CDR3 length is 14 residues. Deletions cut 4 bases from V and 3 bases from J, with 11 bases between. The CDR3 spells CASSVVLDYNEQFF. CDR3 in DNA: TGCGCCAGCAGCGTCGTTTTAGACTACAATGAGCAGTTCTTC.

The J gene is TRBJ1-1, the V gene TRBV7-6; 8 bases are shared with TRBD1. There are 13 residues in the CDR3. The junction had 6 bases not matched to a gene; V was cut back by 1 base and J by 11 bases. Per germline, CDR1 SGHVS and CDR2 FNYEAQ. The CDR3 DNA sequence: TGTGCCAGCAGCTTAGTGGGGACAGGTAGGGCTTTCTTT. Its translation: CASSLVGTGRAFF.

The V call is TRBV29-1, the J call TRBJ1-1; tentative D call: TRBD1 (5 bases). Germline values: CDR1 SQVTM, CDR2 ANQGSEA. The V and J ends lost 2 bases and 1 base respectively, with 20 bases between them. The CDR3 spans 17 residues. The CDR3 loop reads CSVERPGGTLRNTEAFF. DNA for the CDR3: TGCAGCGTTGAACGGCCGGGTGGGACCTTGAGGAACACTGAAGCTTTCTTT.

V is TRBV30 and J is TRBJ2-7, with TRBD1 matching over 7 bases. CDR1 and CDR2 (germline): GTSNPN, SVGIG (reference sequence). This CDR3 has 12 residues. Unmatched junction bases numbered 4, after V lost 6 bases and J lost 2 bases. The CDR3 DNA reads TGTGCCTGCCAGACAGGGACCTACGAGCAGTACTTC. It specifies CACQTGTYEQYF.

This chain joins TRBV9 and TRBJ2-5; D is unresolved. V was clipped by 4 bases and J by 5 bases, with 9 bases between them. The CDR3 is made up of 12 amino acids. Germline values: CDR1 SGDLS, CDR2 YYNGEE. CDR3 protein: CASSHMAETQYF. The CDR3 nucleotides are TGTGCCAGCAGCCACATGGCGGAGACCCAGTACTTC.

The gene calls are TRBV6-5 and TRBJ1-1, with D possibly being TRBD1 (6 bases). V shed 4 bases and J shed 4 bases, with 10 bases lying between them. In germline, CDR1 is MNHEY, CDR2 SVGAGI. CDR3 length: 13 amino acids. CDR3 sequence (DNA): TGTGCCAGCAGTTTTGCAGGGGCCACTGAAGCTTTCTTT. Protein product: CASSFAGATEAFF.

The chain is built from TRBV4-3 and TRBJ2-5, with a possible D match to TRBD2 (6 bases). There are 16 residues in the CDR3. Trimming took off 1 base at V and 5 bases at J, with 17 bases between the two ends. Germline loops: CDR1 LGHNA, CDR2 YSLEER. The CDR3 sequence is CASSQGRGAVLETQYF. The CDR3 coding sequence is TGCGCCAGCAGCCAAGGGAGGGGCGCCGTCCTGGAGACCCAGTACTTC.

This clone was observed a single time. The chain carries TRBV6-5 and TRBJ2-7; TRBD2 agrees at 7 bases. Per the germline V gene, CDR1 is MNHEY and CDR2 is SVGAGI. There are 15 residues in the CDR3. V shed 6 bases, J shed 0 bases, and the junction held 8 bases outside the gene matches. The CDR3 loop is CASSGLAASSYEQYF. CDR3 DNA: TGTGCCAGCAGCGGCCTAGCGGCTAGCTCCTACGAGCAGTACTTC.

CDR3 in amino acids: CATSVGYVGYTF. CDR3 nucleotide sequence: TGTGCCACCTCAGTTGGATATGTGGGCTACACCTTC. V is TRBV25-1 and J is TRBJ1-2; D is unresolved. The germline CDR1 and CDR2 sequences are MGHDK and SYGVNS. V was shortened by 10 bases and J by 8 bases, with 17 bases between the two germline ends. This CDR3 is 12 amino acids long.

This chain joins TRBV14 and TRBJ1-1; the D is unclear. Trimming shortened V by 7 bases and J by 0 bases, and 15 bases separated the two germline ends. The CDR3 has 15 amino acids. CDR1 is SGHDN, CDR2 FVKESK, per germline. CDR3 region: CASKGLGDLNTEAFF. For the CDR3, the DNA is TGTGCCAGCAAAGGACTGGGCGATCTGAACACTGAAGCTTTCTTT.

This clone occurred a few times. The chain has TRBV7-9 and TRBJ1-1, with 8 nucleotides matching TRBD1. The CDR3 sequence is 13 residues long. The V segment lost 2 bases and the J segment 8 bases; nucleotides outside the gene matches: 4. CDR1 is SEHNR and CDR2 is FQNEAQ in the germline V gene (reference sequence). CDR3 nucleotides: TGTGCCAGCAGCTTAAAGGACAGGGCCGAAGCTTTCTTT. It specifies CASSLKDRAEAFF. Complete variable domain (other parts from reference TRBV7-9 and TRBJ1-1): DTGVSQNPRHKITKRGQNVTFRCDPISEHNRLYWYRQTLGQGPEFLTYFQNEAQLEKSRLLSDRFSAERPKGSFSTLEIQRTEQGDSAMYLCASSLKDRAEAFFGQGTRLTVV.

The V and J genes are TRBV25-1 and TRBJ2-2, with D hard to call. Germline assignment: CDR1 MGHDK and CDR2 SYGVNS. This CDR3 comprises 13 residues. Trimming took 6 bases from V and 3 from J, leaving 8 bases between them. CDR3 residues: CASSGTDTGELFF. The CDR3 DNA reads as TGTGCCAGCAGCGGCACAGACACCGGGGAGCTGTTTTTT.

The chain combines TRBV19 with TRBJ1-1; tentatively, D is TRBD1 (5 bases). V was trimmed by 3 bases and J by 5 bases, leaving 16 bases between them. Germline loops: CDR1 LNHDA, CDR2 SQIVND (reference sequence). The CDR3 is 15 amino acids. The CDR3 DNA reads as TGTGCCAGTAGTATTCGCAGGGTGGCGGGTACTGAAGCTTTCTTT. Amino acids: CASSIRRVAGTEAFF.

This clone was detected once. V gene TRBV29-1 combines with J gene TRBJ1-1; D is unresolved. With 6 bases removed from V and 4 bases from J, the gap between germline ends came to 12 bases. The germline V gene encodes CDR1 SQVTM and CDR2 ANQGSEA. This CDR3 comprises 12 residues. In DNA, the CDR3 is TGCAGCGTCCGCGGCCTGTCCACTGAAGCTTTCTTT. Encoded protein: CSVRGLSTEAFF.

The V call is TRBV4-1, the J call TRBJ2-7, with TRBD2 matching over 14 bases. Germline V CDR1 and CDR2: MGHRA, YSYEKL. The length of the CDR3 is 17 residues. The junction had 5 bases not matched to a gene; V was cut back by 4 bases and J by 0 bases. CDR3 coding DNA: TGCGCCAGCAGCCCCGGACTAGCGGGGGGAAGCTCCTACGAGCAGTACTTC. As protein: CASSPGLAGGSSYEQYF.

The chain links TRBV20-1 to TRBJ2-5, with D maybe TRBD2 (5 bases). Trimming removed 6 bases from V and 13 bases from J, with 18 bases in between. This CDR3 contains 11 residues. Looked up from germline, CDR1 is DFQATT and CDR2 is SNEGSKA (reference sequence). The CDR3 region has the DNA TGCAGTGCCCTCAGAGGAGGCCCTTTGTACTTC. Protein: CSALRGGPLYF.

The chain couples TRBV29-1 to TRBJ2-1; 11 bases agree with TRBD2. This CDR3 is 15 amino acids long. Germline loops: CDR1 SQVTM, CDR2 ANQGSEA. The junction had 9 bases not matched to a gene; V was cut back by 5 bases and J by 6 bases. The CDR3 DNA is TGCAGCGTTTCGGCCTCTAGCGGGGGGTTCAATGAGCAGTTCTTC. Amino acid sequence: CSVSASSGGFNEQFF.